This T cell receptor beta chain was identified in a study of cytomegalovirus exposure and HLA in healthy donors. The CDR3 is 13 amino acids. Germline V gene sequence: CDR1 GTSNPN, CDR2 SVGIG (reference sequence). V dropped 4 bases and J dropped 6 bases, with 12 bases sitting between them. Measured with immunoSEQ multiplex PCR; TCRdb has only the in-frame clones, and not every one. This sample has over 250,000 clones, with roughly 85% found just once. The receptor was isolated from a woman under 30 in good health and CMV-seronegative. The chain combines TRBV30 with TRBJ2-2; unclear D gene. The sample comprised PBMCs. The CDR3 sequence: CAWTESSAGELFF. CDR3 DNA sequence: TGTGCCTGGACGGAATCCAGCGCCGGGGAGCTGTTTTTT.